The rows below give T cell receptor beta chains drawn from one sample of a study of beta chain features in type 1 diabetes. TCRdb's table, derived via immunoSEQ multiplex PCR, lists solely in-frame clones and lacks some. The sample includes about 320,000 clones, around 13% of them seen just once. Specimen: central memory CD4+ T cells from blood. These receptors were collected from a young man in good health. Each CDR3 is given with its conserved first and last residue. The order of the fields is clone size, D gene, V gene, J gene, CDR3 DNA, CDR3 protein. D genes are given only for firm matches. Some rows have no size entry. The others give once, few or many, or a class for an expanded clone.

-	TRBD1	TRBV11-2	TRBJ1-5	TGCGCCAGCAGCCAGAATACAGGGGAACCCCAGCATTTT	CASSQNTGEPQHF
-	-	TRBV6-5	TRBJ2-3	TGTGCCATAATTGGCCAGGGGGGAGATACGCAGTATTTT	CAIIGQGGDTQYF
-	-	TRBV4-1	TRBJ2-1	TGCGCCAGCAGCCACTTCTACAATGAGCAGTTCTTC	CASSHFYNEQFF
few	TRBD1	TRBV25-1	TRBJ1-1	TGTGCCAGCAGTCCCCAGGGACAGTGGAACACTGAAGCTTTCTTT	CASSPQGQWNTEAFF
-	TRBD1	TRBV18	TRBJ1-1	TGTGCCAGCTCACCTGGACAGGGCGGGGGCACTGAAGCTTTCTTT	CASSPGQGGGTEAFF
few	TRBD2	TRBV23-1	TRBJ2-3	TGCGCCAGCAGTCATTCGAGACTAGCAAAATACGGCGCAGATACGCAGTATTTT	CASSHSRLAKYGADTQYF
-	TRBD1	TRBV4-3	TRBJ1-3	TGCGCCAGCAGCCCACGACCCATACAGGGGGCCATATATTTT	CASSPRPIQGAIYF
-	-	TRBV11-2	TRBJ2-7	TGTGCCAGCAGCGGACAAGGGACACTCTCCTACGAGCAGTACTTC	CASSGQGTLSYEQYF
few	-	TRBV19	TRBJ2-1	TGTGCCAGTAGACCCCTCGACAGAGACAATGAGCAGTTCTTC	CASRPLDRDNEQFF
few	TRBD1	TRBV19	TRBJ1-2	TGTGCCAGTATCCAGGGGGGGACAAGCTATGGCTACACCTTC	CASIQGGTSYGYTF
many	TRBD2	TRBV7-2	TRBJ2-4	TGTGCCAGCAGCTCTACCGGGACTAGCGGGGCCAAGGGAAACATTCAGTACTTC	CASSSTGTSGAKGNIQYF
few	TRBD1	TRBV5-4	TRBJ2-1	TGTGCCAGCAGCTCGGCCGGGACAGCGACCTACAATGAGCAGTTCTTC	CASSSAGTATYNEQFF
-	-	TRBV5-1	TRBJ1-1	TGCGCCAGCAGGCAGGCGACAGGGAACACTGAAGCTTTCTTT	CASRQATGNTEAFF
few	TRBD1	TRBV19	TRBJ1-2	TGTGCCAGTAGTATAGATGTCCGGGACAGGGCTTATGGCTACACCTTC	CASSIDVRDRAYGYTF
few	-	TRBV10-2	TRBJ1-1	TGCGCCAGCTCCCCGACGAACACTGAAGCTTTCTTT	CASSPTNTEAFF
-	TRBD2	TRBV5-1	TRBJ2-1	TGCGCCAGTTGGGACTACCTCAGCAATGAGCAGTTCTTC	CASWDYLSNEQFF
-	-	TRBV9	TRBJ1-3	TGTGCCAGCAGCGTAGGGTCAACTGGAAACACCATATATTTT	CASSVGSTGNTIYF
few	-	TRBV19	TRBJ1-2	TGTGCCAGTAACTCGGGGCAGTATGGCTACACCTTC	CASNSGQYGYTF
few	TRBD2	TRBV7-2	TRBJ2-3	TGTGCCAGCAGCTCCACGACTAGCGGGAGCACCTATACGCAGTATTTT	CASSSTTSGSTYTQYF
few	TRBD1	TRBV5-8	TRBJ2-1	TGTGCCAGCAGCCCGGGACAGGGGTACAATGAGCAGTTCTTC	CASSPGQGYNEQFF
-	TRBD1	TRBV4-1	TRBJ2-7	TGCGCCAGCAGCCCCGGGACAGCCAGGGGTTTCTACGAGCAGTACTTC	CASSPGTARGFYEQYF
few	TRBD1	TRBV7-7	TRBJ2-3	TGTGCTAGCAGCTCGGGACAGGGTAGCACAGATACGCAGTATTTT	CASSSGQGSTDTQYF
few	TRBD1	TRBV6-5	TRBJ2-5	TGTGCCAGCAGTTCCGCACAGGGGAGAGAGACCCAGTACTTC	CASSSAQGRETQYF
few	-	TRBV5-1	TRBJ2-2	TGCGCCAGCAGCTTGAGAAGGACGTTGAACACCGGGGAGCTGTTTTTT	CASSLRRTLNTGELFF
-	-	TRBV9	TRBJ1-2	TGTGCCAGCAGTGTCCCGGGACGGGGTCATCGCTATGGCTACACCTTC	CASSVPGRGHRYGYTF
-	TRBD1	TRBV5-4	TRBJ2-7	TGTGCCAGCAGCTTCCGGACAGGACAAGAGCAGTACTTC	CASSFRTGQEQYF
-	TRBD2	TRBV27	TRBJ2-1	TGTGCCAGCAGGAGGACTAGCGGGGGCAATGAGCAGTTCTTC	CASRRTSGGNEQFF
-	-	TRBV9	TRBJ1-1	TGTGCCAGCAGCGTGCGAGGGGGCACTGAAGCTTTCTTT	CASSVRGGTEAFF
-	-	TRBV5-5	TRBJ2-3	TGTGCCAGTAGCTTCATTGGGGATACGCAGTATTTT	CASSFIGDTQYF
few	-	TRBV5-1	TRBJ2-5	TGCGCCAGCAGCCGGGGCGGAGGGGGTGAAGAGACCCAGTACTTC	CASSRGGGGEETQYF
few	-	TRBV30	TRBJ1-4	TGTGCCTGTCCCGGAAGGATCACTAATGAAAAACTGTTTTTT	CACPGRITNEKLFF
few	-	TRBV11-3	TRBJ2-3	TGTGCCAGCAGCTTAGAAGGAGGGGCTAGCGGCACAGATACGCAGTATTTT	CASSLEGGASGTDTQYF
-	-	TRBV9	TRBJ2-4	TGTGCCAGCAGCCAAGGGGGGGCTGGAGCCAAAAACATTCAGTACTTC	CASSQGGAGAKNIQYF
-	-	TRBV5-6	TRBJ2-1	TGTGCCAGCAGCTCCTTCCATGAGCAGTTCTTC	CASSSFHEQFF
few	TRBD1	TRBV27	TRBJ1-2	TGTGCCAGCAGTTTACGGGGGGGACAGGGCCTCTATGGCTACACCTTC	CASSLRGGQGLYGYTF
few	-	TRBV28	TRBJ2-1	TGTGCCAGCAGTCCACCCGACATTGGTTGGGGGAGAAATGAGCAGTTCTTC	CASSPPDIGWGRNEQFF
-	TRBD2	TRBV19	TRBJ2-3	TGTGCCAGTGGCAAAAATAGCGGGGGGCGCACAGATACGCAGTATTTT	CASGKNSGGRTDTQYF
few	-	TRBV18	TRBJ1-2	TGTGCCAGCTCACAAAATCAACAGCACTATGGCTACACCTTC	CASSQNQQHYGYTF
-	TRBD1	TRBV7-2	TRBJ1-1	TGTGCCAGCAGCTTACAGGGGGCACAGACTGAAGCTTTCTTT	CASSLQGAQTEAFF
-	-	TRBV6-5	TRBJ2-2	TGTGCCAGCCGGGAGGGGGAGCTGTTTTTT	CASREGELFF
few	-	TRBV29-1	TRBJ1-1	TGCAGCGTGTACCTTCGGCGAGGCACTGAAGCTTTCTTT	CSVYLRRGTEAFF